The 18 T cell receptor beta chains listed next were all sequenced from one sample in a study of cytomegalovirus exposure and HLA in healthy donors. PCR amplification relied on 60 Vbeta primers (plus 13 Jbeta primers). Repertoires were generated with immunoSEQ multiplex PCR, while TCRdb's copy carries only in-frame clones and drops some. Altogether about 120,000 clones are present, roughly 78% being singletons, with the ten largest covering about 2.5%. Sequenced sample: PBMCs. These receptors were obtained from a man younger than 45 in good health and CMV-seronegative.

V usage is TRBV27 and J usage is TRBJ1-4, with D uncertain. This CDR3 has 14 amino acids. V was shortened by 3 bases and J by 0 bases, with 5 bases between the two germline ends. CDR1 is MNHEY, CDR2 SMNVEV, per germline (reference sequence). The CDR3 DNA reads as TGTGCCAGCAGTTTCTACTCAACTAATGAAAAACTGTTTTTT. Residues: CASSFYSTNEKLFF.

V gene TRBV5-4 combines with J gene TRBJ1-2, with 8 bases fitting TRBD1. Germline-derived CDR1 and CDR2 are SGHNT and YYREEE (reference sequence). V lost 2 bases and J lost 5; bases outside the gene matches: 11. The CDR3 is 16 residues long. CDR3 DNA: TGTGCCAGCAGCTTTGACAGGGGCCGACCGCTTTATGGCTACACCTTC. It specifies CASSFDRGRPLYGYTF. The whole variable domain, filled in from reference TRBV5-4 and TRBJ1-2, reads ETGVTQSPTHLIKTRGQQVTLRCSSQSGHNTVSWYQQALGQGPQFIFQYYREEENGRGNFPPRFSGLQFPNYSSELNVNALELDDSALYLCASSFDRGRPLYGYTFGSGTRLTVV.

V usage is TRBV5-4 and J usage is TRBJ2-5; maybe TRBD2 (5 bases). The CDR3 totals 13 residues. Germline lookup yields CDR1 SGHNT and CDR2 YYREEE (reference sequence). The ends were cut back, 3 bases at V and 5 bases at J, with 11 bases in the middle. The CDR3 is CASSSLVGETQYF. CDR3 DNA: TGTGCCAGCAGCTCACTAGTTGGGGAGACCCAGTACTTC.

As DNA, the CDR3 is TGTGCTAGTGGACCAACAGGGGGCTTAGGCAATCAGCCCCAGCATTTT. It is translated as CASGPTGGLGNQPQHF. The V and J genes are TRBV12-5 and TRBJ1-5; 9 bases are shared with TRBD1. There are 16 residues in the CDR3. Unmatched junction bases numbered 8, after V lost 6 bases and J lost 2 bases. In germline, CDR1 is LGHNT, CDR2 FRNRAP.

The genes are TRBV4-1 and TRBJ2-5; D remains ambiguous. The J call may not be correct, given that the DNA end is closer to TRBJ2-7. CDR3 size: 10 residues. CDR1 and CDR2 from the germline V gene are MGHRA and YSYEKL. This CDR3 reads CASGDYEQYF. CDR3 nucleotide sequence: TGCGCCAGCGGGGACTACGAGCAGTACTTC.

CDR3 nucleotides: TGTGCCAGCAGCTTAGGGCACGGGAATACTCGGACCGGGGAGCTGTTTTTT. This translates into CASSLGHGNTRTGELFF. The chain is built from TRBV7-9 and TRBJ2-2; D possibly corresponds to TRBD2 (5 bases). CDR1 and CDR2 (germline): SEHNR, FQNEAQ (reference sequence). This CDR3 is built from 17 residues. Trimming cost V 1 base and J 5 bases, with 17 bases left between them.

This clone has only a few counts. The rearrangement links TRBV7-9 to TRBJ2-1; 7 bases fit TRBD2. The germline gives CDR1 SEHNR, CDR2 FQNEAQ (reference sequence). The CDR3 runs to 16 residues. Losses at the gene ends were 5 bases for V and 2 bases for J; bases not matched to a gene: 9. CDR3 in amino acids: CASSRIGAGAYNEQFF. The CDR3 DNA sequence: TGTGCCAGCAGCCGGATCGGGGCGGGAGCCTACAATGAGCAGTTCTTC.

J is TRBJ2-7 and V is TRBV5-1; D remains unclear. This CDR3 is 13 amino acids long. V was shortened by 4 bases and J by 6 bases, with 14 bases between the two germline ends. Germline CDR1 SGHRS, CDR2 YFSETQ. The CDR3: CASSPLTDVEQYF. CDR3 in DNA: TGCGCCAGCAGCCCCCTAACAGACGTCGAGCAGTACTTC.

This rearrangement joins TRBV6-5 to TRBJ1-2; TRBD1 might be the D (6 bases). Trimming removed 7 bases from V and 4 bases from J, with 16 bases in between. Germline-derived CDR1 and CDR2 are MNHEY and SVGAGI. The CDR3 runs to 14 residues. CDR3 protein: CASTRPDRFYGYTF. CDR3 DNA: TGTGCCAGCACCCGACCGGACAGATTCTATGGCTACACCTTC.

This clone was observed a few times. The CDR3 sequence is CASGLSGTGGYTF. CDR3 coding DNA: TGTGCTAGTGGTTTGAGTGGAACGGGGGGCTACACCTTC. The chain has TRBV12-5 and TRBJ1-2; no definite D call. Trimming shortened V by 2 bases and J by 8 bases, and 12 bases separated the two germline ends. The CDR3 is 13 amino acids. Germline CDR1 is LGHNT and CDR2 is FRNRAP.

This clone came up a few times. The V gene is TRBV27, the J gene TRBJ1-1; D possibly corresponds to TRBD1 (6 bases). Germline V lookup: CDR1 MNHEY, CDR2 SMNVEV (reference sequence). V lost 6 bases and J lost 0, with 14 bases in between. CDR3 length: 15 residues. Written as DNA, the CDR3 is TGTGCCAGCAGAACAGGGTCTCCGATGAACACTGAAGCTTTCTTT. It translates to CASRTGSPMNTEAFF.

The V call is TRBV11-3, the J call TRBJ1-1; TRBD1 matches at 9 bases. With 5 bases clipped from V and 9 bases from J, the junction kept 7 bases outside the gene matches. Germline V gene sequence: CDR1 SGHNT, CDR2 YENEEA. The CDR3 sequence is 13 residues long. CDR3 in DNA: TGTGCCAGCAGCGCGACGAACAGGGGGCAAGCTTTCTTT. Its translation is CASSATNRGQAFF.

This clone was recorded a few times. The chain is built from TRBV19 and TRBJ2-7; D not certain. Trimming stripped 4 bases from V and 4 bases from J, with 17 bases between. This CDR3 contains 15 residues. From germline, CDR1 is LNHDA and CDR2 SQIVND (reference sequence). CDR3 protein: CASSNQLDPEYEQYF. The DNA of the CDR3 is TGTGCCAGTAGTAATCAGCTAGACCCGGAGTACGAGCAGTACTTC.

This chain joins TRBV10-3 and TRBJ2-4, with 7 bases fitting TRBD1. The J segment lost 6 bases and the V segment lost 11 bases, leaving 10 bases of the junction unmatched. The CDR3 totals 13 residues. Germline CDR1 reads ENHRY; CDR2 reads SYGVKD. CDR3 region: CASRQGERNIQYF. The CDR3 DNA sequence: TGTGCCTCAAGACAGGGTGAGAGAAACATTCAGTACTTC.

This rearrangement joins TRBV9 to TRBJ2-2; 7 bases are a match to TRBD1. CDR3 length equals 15 residues. Germline V CDR1 and CDR2: SGDLS, YYNGEE. V lost 3 bases and J lost 5; bases outside the gene matches: 7. The CDR3 reads CASSGGGSGTGELFF. The CDR3 DNA is TGTGCCAGCAGCGGAGGGGGCTCGGGGACCGGGGAGCTGTTTTTT.

Turning to this clone: The junction departs from germline at one end; a sequencing error may be responsible. The J gene is TRBJ1-5, the V gene TRBV18; D is undetermined. CDR1 is KGHSH and CDR2 is LQKENI in the germline V gene. CDR3 length: 14 residues. CDR3 in DNA: TGTGCCAGCTCCCAAGGACTGGCCAATCAGCCCCAGAATTTT. It specifies CASSQGLANQPQNF.

The rearrangement links TRBV28 to TRBJ2-7, with D unresolved. Germline values: CDR1 MDHEN, CDR2 SYDVKM. The V gene lost 4 bases and the J gene lost 1 base, with 11 bases spanning the gap. The CDR3 contains 14 residues. In DNA form, the CDR3 reads TGTGCCAGCAGTTCACACACAAAATCCTACGAGCAGTACTTC. It yields the protein CASSSHTKSYEQYF.

The gene calls are TRBV19 and TRBJ1-2; D is possibly TRBD1 (6 bases). Trimming shortened V by 3 bases and J by 8 bases, and 19 bases separated the two germline ends. This CDR3 is built from 15 residues. The germline V gene has CDR1 LNHDA and CDR2 SQIVND (reference sequence). DNA for the CDR3: TGTGCCAGTAGTATCGGACAGACACCCTATGGGGGCTACACCTTC. This encodes CASSIGQTPYGGYTF.